The entry below gives a single T cell receptor (beta chain) sequence along with its context. The antigen remains undetermined. Data came from immunoSEQ multiplex PCR; TCRdb stores just in-frame clones and leaves some out. In the table there are approximately 260,000 clones, roughly 80% of which are singletons. The CDR3 spans 19 residues. Germline V gene lookup returns CDR1 SGHRS and CDR2 YFSETQ. V lost 4 bases to trimming and J lost 1 base; unmatched junction nucleotides: 11. The sample comes from a study of Tregs in tolerant kidney transplant recipients. General study findings and limits: Activated donor B cell expansion appeared to reveal the most relevant donor-specific TCRbeta repertoire.

The TCR originated in a human donor in good health. The sample consisted of CD4+ T cells from blood. The chain links TRBV5-1 to TRBJ2-3; the match to TRBD2 covers 14 bases. CDR3 nucleotide sequence: TGCGCCAGCAGCCCGGGACTAGCGGGAGCCAGTTGGGGCACAGATACGCAGTATTTT. It codes for CASSPGLAGASWGTDTQYF.